The 29 T cell receptor beta chains below were found in one sample sequenced in a study of tumor-infiltrating lymphocytes in primary liver carcinoma. TCR beta cDNA was made from roughly 450 ng total RNA with a constant-region primer. For TCR beta, libraries were produced by three nested multiplex PCR rounds using slightly modified ARM-PCR. A C-beta reverse primer and TRBV1-TRBV30 forward primers served in each of the first two PCR rounds, at around 10 cycles apiece. TCRdb re-derived calls from the multiplex PCR reads in MiXCR, one entry per CDR3 protein. The sample holds about 320,000 distinct CDR3 sequences, around three fifths seen once. The researchers obtained blood RNA from unsorted whole blood and also extracted germline DNA. Specimen: peripheral blood. The receptors shown here come from a man aged 35 to 55 with primary liver carcinoma and hepatitis B virus infection.

J is TRBJ2-5 and V is TRBV11-1, with unresolved D. Deletions cut 0 bases from V and 3 bases from J, with 23 bases between. This CDR3 contains 19 residues. Looked up from germline, CDR1 is SGHAT and CDR2 is FQDESV (reference sequence). The CDR3 nucleotides are TGTGCCAGCAGCTTAGCAAAGCTACGGACCAAAACCTGCGAAGAGACCCAGTACTTC. The encoded protein is CASSLAKLRTKTCEETQYF.

Concerning this clonotype: This clone may be a read error of a much larger clone one base away. The chain carries TRBV12-3 or TRBV12-4 and TRBJ2-2, with 8 bases matching TRBD1. The CDR3 contains 14 residues. The CDR3 protein is CASSFGTGYGKLFF. In DNA, the CDR3 is TGTGCCAGCAGTTTCGGGACAGGTTACGGGAAGCTGTTTTTT.

Comment on this clonotype: Because it lacks the conserved phenylalanine or tryptophan at the end, this CDR3 is likely a read error. This chain joins TRBV30 and TRBJ2-1, with D possibly TRBD2 on 5 matching bases. V was clipped by 5 bases and J by 8 bases, with 13 bases between them. Germline lookup yields CDR1 GTSNPN and CDR2 SVGIG (reference sequence). The CDR3 totals 12 residues. Here the CDR3 reads CAWAYRGYEQFV. CDR3 sequence (DNA): TGTGCCTGGGCCTATCGGGGTTATGAGCAGTTCGTC.

The chain uses TRBV29-1 and TRBJ2-1; perhaps TRBD2 as D (6 bases). CDR1 is SQVTM and CDR2 is ANQGSEA in the germline V gene. CDR3 length equals 13 residues. CDR3 amino acids: CSARDSQYNEQFF. The CDR3 bases are TGCAGTGCCCGGGACTCCCAATACAATGAGCAGTTCTTC.

The chain links TRBV28 to TRBJ1-3; maybe TRBD1 (5 bases). The CDR3 contains 15 residues. CDR1 MDHEN and CDR2 SYDVKM come from the germline V gene. V was trimmed by 5 bases and J by 6 bases, leaving 17 bases between them. This chain's CDR3 is CASSAPLPGKNTIYF. CDR3 nucleotide sequence: TGTGCCAGCAGTGCACCCTTGCCAGGGAAAAACACCATATATTTT.

This clonotype was counted only a few times. The chain is built from TRBV6-2 or TRBV6-3 and TRBJ1-1; maybe TRBD1 (6 bases). Trimming removed 1 base at V and 3 bases at J, with 15 bases between. Germline loops: CDR1 MNHEY, CDR2 SVGEGT. The CDR3 extends over 16 amino acids. The CDR3 DNA sequence: TGTGCCAGCAGTTACTGGGGAGGGGGAAAGGACACTGAAGCTTTCTTT. This sequence encodes CASSYWGGGKDTEAFF.

Concerning this clonotype: A junction boundary mismatches the germline segment, possibly from a read error. The chain joins TRBV30 to TRBJ2-6; the match to TRBD1 covers 9 bases. Germline CDR1 is GTSNPN and CDR2 is SVGIG (reference sequence). This CDR3 has 18 residues. The CDR3 sequence: CAWTAPGQGGSGVNVLTF. The CDR3 nucleotides read TGTGCCTGGACGGCGCCGGGACAGGGAGGATCTGGGGTCAACGTCCTGACTTTC. The full variable domain, rest sourced from reference TRBV30 and TRBJ2-6, is SQTIHQWPATLVQPVGSPLSLECTVEGTSNPNLYWYRQAAGRGLQLLFYSVGIGQISSEVPQNLSASRPQDRQFILSSKKLLLSDSGFYLCAWTAPGQGGSGVNVLTFGAGSRLTVL.

This clonotype was seen a few times. The rearrangement joins TRBV30 to TRBJ2-2; D perhaps matches TRBD2 (6 bases). Trimming cost V 3 bases and J 5 bases, with 13 bases left between them. This CDR3 comprises 14 residues. CDR1 and CDR2 from the germline V gene are GTSNPN and SVGIG (reference sequence). As DNA, the CDR3 is TGTGCCTGGAGGGGGGGAGTGGAAACCGGGGAGCTGTTTTTT. Protein sequence: CAWRGGVETGELFF.

Concerning this clonotype: A much larger clone differs from this one at a single base, so this may be a read error. The V gene is TRBV6-1, the J gene TRBJ2-7, with D possibly being TRBD1 (5 bases). V was trimmed by 2 bases and J by 3 bases, leaving 8 bases between them. This CDR3 spans 13 amino acids. Germline V gene sequence: CDR1 MNHNS, CDR2 SASEGT. The CDR3 DNA follows: TGTGCCAGCAGTGAAAGCAGGGTCTACGAGCAGTACTTC. Residues: CASSESRVYEQYF.

This clonotype was seen at least ten times. The V gene is TRBV11-1, the J gene TRBJ2-7; weak D call: TRBD2 (6 bases). Germline CDR1 is SGHAT and CDR2 is FQDESV (reference sequence). CDR3 length: 16 residues. V was pared by 1 base and J by 4 bases, with 17 bases between. CDR3 loop: CASSLGGTVGRYEQYF. CDR3 nucleotide sequence: TGTGCCAGCAGCTTAGGGGGGACCGTCGGGAGATACGAGCAGTACTTC.

As regards this clonotype: No conserved phenylalanine or tryptophan ends this CDR3, so it is likely a read error. CDR3 sequence (DNA): TGTGCCTGCAGTTACGGCGGGAACACCGGGGAGCTGTTTTCT. As protein: CACSYGGNTGELFS. This chain uses TRBV6-2 or TRBV6-3 with TRBJ2-2; unclear D gene. The CDR3 spans 14 residues. CDR1 is MNHEY, CDR2 SVGEGT, per germline.

The chain employs TRBV11-2 and TRBJ2-1, with 7 positions matching TRBD2. The CDR3 runs 17 residues. Germline V gene data show CDR1 as SGHAT and CDR2 as FQNNGV. V was pared by 0 bases and J by 5 bases, with 10 bases of the junction left unmatched. The DNA of the CDR3 is TGTGCCAGCAGCTTAGACGTCCTGGCGGGAGAGAACAATGAGCAGTTCTTC. It codes for CASSLDVLAGENNEQFF.

Of note for this clonotype: A much larger clone differs by one base, so this may be a read error. The J gene is TRBJ1-1, the V gene TRBV14, with no clear D. Germline CDR1 and CDR2: SGHDN and FVKESK. V lost 4 bases to trimming and J lost 4 bases, with 13 bases between them. The CDR3 has 14 amino acids. The DNA for the CDR3 is TGTGCCAGCAGCCTTCAGGCTTCCGTCACTGAAGCTTTCTTT. It is translated as CASSLQASVTEAFF.

This clonotype was observed a handful of times. The gene calls are TRBV5-4 and TRBJ1-1, with 7 bases lining up with TRBD1. There are 11 residues in the CDR3. Looked up from germline, CDR1 is SGHNT and CDR2 is YYREEE (reference sequence). Germline trimming cut 5 bases from V and 8 bases from J; bases unmatched to any gene: 3. The CDR3 region is CASRAQGEAFF. CDR3 DNA sequence: TGTGCCAGCAGAGCACAGGGGGAAGCTTTCTTT.

The chain carries TRBV5-1 and TRBJ2-2, with a tentative D call TRBD1 (6 bases). Looked up from germline, CDR1 is SGHRS and CDR2 is YFSETQ. Trimming removed 4 bases at V and 5 bases at J, with 12 bases between. The CDR3 totals 14 residues. The CDR3 reads CASSDNRVTGELFF. CDR3 sequence (DNA): TGCGCCAGCAGCGACAACAGGGTAACCGGGGAGCTGTTTTTT.

Concerning this clonotype itself: This may be a read error, as it is one base from a much larger clone. This sequence joins TRBV6-5 and TRBJ1-6; D is ambiguous. The CDR3 sequence is 14 residues long. The V end lost 5 bases, the J end lost 7 bases, and 12 bases lay between the germline ends. Looked up from germline, CDR1 is MNHEY and CDR2 is SVGAGI. The DNA for the CDR3 is TGTGCCAGCAGTGAACACCGGAGAAATTCACCCCTCCACTTT. It specifies CASSEHRRNSPLHF.

A word on this clonotype: A read error may explain this, as a much larger clone is one base away. The chain joins TRBV29-1 to TRBJ2-5; either TRBD1 or TRBD2 may fit D (7 bases each). Looked up from germline, CDR1 is SQVTM and CDR2 is ANQGSEA. V was clipped by 5 bases and J by 7 bases, with 17 bases between them. CDR3 length: 13 residues. CDR3 protein: CSVSSRGRATQYF. CDR3 coding DNA: TGCAGCGTTTCATCCAGGGGGAGGGCGACCCAGTACTTC.

The chain carries TRBV12-3 or TRBV12-4 and TRBJ2-5; TRBD2 is a possible D gene (5 bases). The CDR3 consists of 14 residues. Between the trimmed V and J ends, which lost 7 bases and 4 bases, there was a span of 16 bases. The CDR3 protein is CASTPRGVVETQYF. CDR3 nucleotides: TGTGCCAGCACCCCACGGGGAGTGGTAGAGACCCAGTACTTC.

This clonotype was counted ten times or more. The chain combines TRBV28 with TRBJ1-2; TRBD1 is a possible D gene (5 bases). V dropped 5 bases and J dropped 4 bases, with 17 bases sitting between them. The CDR3 is made up of 15 amino acids. Germline CDR1 is MDHEN and CDR2 is SYDVKM. The DNA of the CDR3 is TGTGCCAGCAGTCCTCGGGGCGGGGCCCCCTATGGCTACACCTTC. This encodes CASSPRGGAPYGYTF.

This clonotype came up many times. CDR3 amino acids: CASSPTVVPGELFF. The CDR3 DNA follows: TGTGCCAGCAGTCCGACGGTGGTCCCCGGGGAGCTGTTTTTT. The chain employs TRBV6-1 and TRBJ2-2; D not resolved. The V gene's germline CDR1 is MNHNS and CDR2 SASEGT. The V end lost 5 bases, the J end lost 6 bases, and 13 bases lay between the germline ends. This CDR3 contains 14 residues.

As concerns this clonotype: The junction departs from the called germline gene at one end, perhaps through a read error. Here the CDR3 DNA reads TGTGACAGCAGCCTTAGGGCAAACTACAATGAGCAGTTCTTC. The encoded protein is CDSSLRANYNEQFF. This sequence joins TRBV28 and TRBJ2-1; D is unclear. CDR1 MDHEN and CDR2 SYDVKM come from the germline V gene. CDR3 length: 14 amino acids.

There are many counts of this clonotype. An end of the junction differs from the germline gene, which may be a read error. The chain couples TRBV11-2 to TRBJ2-7; TRBD2 agrees at 7 bases. Per the germline V gene, CDR1 is SGHAT and CDR2 is FQNNGV. There are 16 residues in the CDR3. The CDR3 DNA sequence: TGTGCCAGCAGCTTAGTTCGGGGGAGGGCCTTCCACGAGCAGCACTTC. Amino acids: CASSLVRGRAFHEQHF.

This rearrangement joins TRBV5-1 to TRBJ2-5, with D possibly called TRBD1 or TRBD2 (5 bases each). Germline V gene data show CDR1 as SGHRS and CDR2 as YFSETQ. The CDR3 length is 14 residues. V dropped 0 bases and J dropped 3 bases, with 9 bases sitting between them. CDR3 amino acids: CASSLDGTEETQYF. The CDR3 nucleotides are TGCGCCAGCAGCTTGGACGGGACGGAAGAGACCCAGTACTTC.

This clonotype is a singleton in its sample. The V gene is TRBV5-1, the J gene TRBJ2-1; 11 bases are a match to TRBD1. CDR1 and CDR2 from the germline V gene are SGHRS and YFSETQ. The CDR3 is made up of 16 amino acids. Germline trimming cut 9 bases from V and 7 bases from J; bases unmatched to any gene: 15. This chain's CDR3 is CAISCAGTGGVNEQFF. The CDR3 DNA follows: TGCGCCATCAGTTGTGCCGGGACAGGGGGAGTGAATGAGCAGTTCTTC.

This chain links TRBV18 with TRBJ2-1; D is perhaps TRBD2 (5 bases). Germline-derived CDR1 and CDR2 are KGHSH and LQKENI. The CDR3 is 15 residues long. The V end lost 6 bases, the J end lost 4 bases, and 16 bases lay between the germline ends. Here the CDR3 reads CASSRAGNYYNEQFF. The CDR3 coding sequence is TGTGCCAGCTCGCGTGCCGGGAATTATTACAATGAGCAGTTCTTC.

The CDR3 bases are TGTGCCAGCAGCCTACATGGGGGGATGAACACTGAAGCTTTCTTT. Translating gives CASSLHGGMNTEAFF. The chain uses TRBV11-2 and TRBJ1-1, with D perhaps TRBD1 (5 bases). The CDR3 covers 15 residues. V gave up 5 bases and J gave up 0 bases, with 13 bases separating them. Germline loops: CDR1 SGHAT, CDR2 FQNNGV.

The chain couples TRBV29-1 to TRBJ1-1; D ambiguous. The CDR3 is made up of 13 amino acids. V lost 7 bases and J 1 base, leaving 13 bases between the germline ends. The germline V gene has CDR1 SQVTM and CDR2 ANQGSEA. The DNA for the CDR3 is TGCAGCGCTGGGAGGACCCAGAACACTGAAGCTTTCTTT. Translating gives CSAGRTQNTEAFF.

In regard to this clonotype: The CDR3 carries no conserved terminal phenylalanine or tryptophan, so it likely arises from a read error. The rearrangement joins TRBV11-2 to TRBJ2-5; 10 bases fit TRBD1. CDR1 and CDR2 from the germline V gene are SGHAT and FQNNGV. This CDR3 is 14 amino acids long. CDR3: CASSAGTGVKTQYP. CDR3 coding DNA: TGTGCTAGCAGCGCCGGGACAGGGGTGAAGACCCAGTACCCC.

On this clonotype itself: A read error may produce the germline difference seen at one junction end. V usage is TRBV4-1 and J usage is TRBJ2-3; 7 positions agree with TRBD1. Germline V lookup: CDR1 MGHRA, CDR2 YSYEKL. The CDR3 has 15 residues. In DNA form, the CDR3 reads TGCGCCAGCAGCCAAGTAGACCTTTGGACAGGTACGCAGTTTTTT. Translation gives CASSQVDLWTGTQFF.